The clone carrying this T cell receptor (beta chain) was seen only a few times. The antigen is undetermined. A junction end diverges from the germline sequence, so it may reflect a read error. This sample was taken from a study of beta chain features in type 1 diabetes. Findings of the study overall: Overrepresentation of cells with high TCR expression could result from cDNA sequencing. There was a moderate but significant shortening of TCRB CDR3s in all four CD4+ subsets of Type 1 diabetes patients.

The whole isolated RNA underwent reverse transcription, so sequencing captured expressed TCRB transcripts. Only in-frame clones appear in the TCRdb table, and some are missing; sequencing was by immunoSEQ multiplex PCR. The sample has more than 300,000 clones, about 10% seen once; the top ten hold roughly 0.6%. The sample was central memory CD4+ T cells from blood. The source is a man aged 30 to 39 with type 1 diabetes.

CDR3 in amino acids: CASSRWEGLYF. The DNA of the CDR3 is TGCGCCAGCAGCCGATGGGAGGGTTTGTACTTC. V gene TRBV5-4 combines with J gene TRBJ2-7, with TRBD2 matching 7 bases. The CDR3 spans 11 residues. Germline V CDR1 and CDR2: SGHNT, YYREEE (reference sequence).